This T cell receptor beta chain was profiled in a study of blood T cell repertoires in COVID-19. Overall study context: Sources were T cells, B-cell-depleted T cells, or PBMCs; the material itself was cDNA or gDNA.

Germline V CDR1 and CDR2: LNHDA, SQIVND (reference sequence). V gave up 8 bases and J gave up 4 bases, with 12 bases separating them. The CDR3 is made up of 12 amino acids. Per the study methods: Reference gene primers were amplified, and this amplification served to estimate nucleated cell counts. Clones were read by immunoSEQ multiplex PCR, and TCRdb kept only the in-frame ones, dropping some. That table is the source of V, J and clone size, and D and trimming were worked out from the DNA. The sample consists of some 150,000 clones, over 75% of them appearing once. This rearrangement joins TRBV19 to TRBJ2-7; D is possibly TRBD1 (6 bases). This TCR was sampled from a woman aged 45 to 65 who had recovered from COVID-19. The sequencing input was PBMCs or T cells enriched from blood (not recorded which). In DNA form, the CDR3 reads TGTGCCAGTTCACAGGGCTGGTACGAGCAGTACTTC. Protein: CASSQGWYEQYF.